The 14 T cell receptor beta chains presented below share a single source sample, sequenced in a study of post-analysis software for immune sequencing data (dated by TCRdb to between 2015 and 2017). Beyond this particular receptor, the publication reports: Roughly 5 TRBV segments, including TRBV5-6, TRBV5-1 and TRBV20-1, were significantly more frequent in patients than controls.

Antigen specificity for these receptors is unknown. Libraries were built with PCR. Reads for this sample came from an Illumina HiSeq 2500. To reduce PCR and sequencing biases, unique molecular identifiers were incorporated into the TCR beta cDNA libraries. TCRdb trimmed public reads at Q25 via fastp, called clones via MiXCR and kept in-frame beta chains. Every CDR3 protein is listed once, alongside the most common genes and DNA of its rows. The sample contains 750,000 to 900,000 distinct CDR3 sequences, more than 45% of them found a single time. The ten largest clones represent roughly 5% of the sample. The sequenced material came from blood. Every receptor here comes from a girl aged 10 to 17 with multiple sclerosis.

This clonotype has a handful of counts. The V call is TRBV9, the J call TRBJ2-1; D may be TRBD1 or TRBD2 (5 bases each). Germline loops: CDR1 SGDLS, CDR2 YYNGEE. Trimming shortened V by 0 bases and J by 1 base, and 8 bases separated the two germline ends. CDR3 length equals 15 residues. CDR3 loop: CASSVVEGSYNEQFF. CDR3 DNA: TGTGCCAGCAGCGTAGTTGAGGGGTCCTACAATGAGCAGTTCTTC.

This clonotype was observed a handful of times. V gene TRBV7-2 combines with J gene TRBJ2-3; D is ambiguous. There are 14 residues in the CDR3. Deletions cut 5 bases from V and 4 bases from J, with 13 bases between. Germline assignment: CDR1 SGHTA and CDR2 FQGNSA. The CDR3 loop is CASSPDFASDTQYF. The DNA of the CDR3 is TGTGCCAGCAGCCCCGACTTCGCCTCAGATACGCAGTATTTT.

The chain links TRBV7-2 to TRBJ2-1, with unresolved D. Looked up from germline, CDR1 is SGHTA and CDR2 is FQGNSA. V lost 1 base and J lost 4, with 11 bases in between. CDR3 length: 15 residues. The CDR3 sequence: CASSLEGRIYNEQFF. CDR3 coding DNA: TGTGCCAGCAGCTTAGAAGGTAGAATATACAATGAGCAGTTCTTC.

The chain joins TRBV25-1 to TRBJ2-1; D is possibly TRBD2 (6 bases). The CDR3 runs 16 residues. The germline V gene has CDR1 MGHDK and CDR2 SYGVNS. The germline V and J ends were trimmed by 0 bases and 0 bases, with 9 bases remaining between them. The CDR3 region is CASSEYASASYNEQFF. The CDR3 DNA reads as TGTGCCAGCAGTGAATATGCTAGCGCCTCCTACAATGAGCAGTTCTTC.

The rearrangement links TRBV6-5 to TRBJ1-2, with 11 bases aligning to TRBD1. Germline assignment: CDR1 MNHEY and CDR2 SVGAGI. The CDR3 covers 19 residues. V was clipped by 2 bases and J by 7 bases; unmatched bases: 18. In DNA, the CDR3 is TGTGCCAGCAGTTACCTCGGGACAGGGGGAAATTGGGTCGTCCCTGGCTACACCTTC. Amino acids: CASSYLGTGGNWVVPGYTF.

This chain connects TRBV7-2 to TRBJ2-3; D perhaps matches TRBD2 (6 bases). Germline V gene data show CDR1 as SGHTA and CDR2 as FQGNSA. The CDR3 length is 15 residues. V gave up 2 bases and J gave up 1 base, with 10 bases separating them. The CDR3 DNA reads TGTGCCAGCAGCTTATCTGTAGCGGGCACAGATACGCAGTATTTT. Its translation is CASSLSVAGTDTQYF.

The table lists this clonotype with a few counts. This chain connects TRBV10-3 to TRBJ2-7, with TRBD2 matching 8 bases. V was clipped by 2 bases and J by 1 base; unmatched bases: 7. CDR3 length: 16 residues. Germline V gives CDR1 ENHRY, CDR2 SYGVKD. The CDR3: CAISEGPAGVSYEQYF. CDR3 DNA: TGTGCCATCAGTGAGGGTCCAGCGGGAGTTTCCTACGAGCAGTACTTC.

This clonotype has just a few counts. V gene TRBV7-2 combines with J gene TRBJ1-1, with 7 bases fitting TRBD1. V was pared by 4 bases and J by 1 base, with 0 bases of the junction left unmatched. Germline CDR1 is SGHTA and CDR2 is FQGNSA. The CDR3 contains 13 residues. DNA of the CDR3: TGTGCCAGCAGCTGGGACAGGAACACTGAAGCTTTCTTT. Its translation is CASSWDRNTEAFF. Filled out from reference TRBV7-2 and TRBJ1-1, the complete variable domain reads GAGVSQSPSNKVTEKGKDVELRCDPISGHTALYWYRQSLGQGLEFLIYFQGNSAPDKSGLPSDRFSAERTGGSVSTLTIQRTQQEDSAVYLCASSWDRNTEAFFGQGTRLTVV.

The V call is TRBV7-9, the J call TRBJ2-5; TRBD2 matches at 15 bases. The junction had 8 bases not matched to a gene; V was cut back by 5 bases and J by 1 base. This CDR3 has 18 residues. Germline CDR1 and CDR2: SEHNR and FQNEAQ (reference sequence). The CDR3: CASSARTSGRASQETQYF. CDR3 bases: TGTGCCAGCAGCGCGCGGACTAGCGGGAGGGCCTCCCAAGAGACCCAGTACTTC.

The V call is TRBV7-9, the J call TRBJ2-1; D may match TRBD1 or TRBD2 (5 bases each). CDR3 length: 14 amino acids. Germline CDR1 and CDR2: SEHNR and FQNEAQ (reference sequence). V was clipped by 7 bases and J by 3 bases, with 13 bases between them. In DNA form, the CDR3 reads TGTGCCAGCACCGGGGACGCCAACTACAATGAGCAGTTCTTC. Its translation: CASTGDANYNEQFF.

CDR3: CASSSYIAKNIQYF. CDR3 DNA sequence: TGTGCCAGCAGTTCTTACATAGCCAAAAACATTCAGTACTTC. The chain is built from TRBV27 and TRBJ2-4; D is ambiguous. Germline assignment: CDR1 MNHEY and CDR2 SMNVEV (reference sequence). CDR3 length equals 14 residues. V gave up 4 bases and J gave up 0 bases, with 7 bases separating them.

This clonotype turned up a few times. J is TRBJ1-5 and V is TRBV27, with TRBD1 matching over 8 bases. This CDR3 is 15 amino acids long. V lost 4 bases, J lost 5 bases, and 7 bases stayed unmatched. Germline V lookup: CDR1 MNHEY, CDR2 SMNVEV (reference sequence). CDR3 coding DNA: TGTGCCAGCAGTTCCTCACAGGGGGAGGATCAGCCCCAGCATTTT. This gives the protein CASSSSQGEDQPQHF.

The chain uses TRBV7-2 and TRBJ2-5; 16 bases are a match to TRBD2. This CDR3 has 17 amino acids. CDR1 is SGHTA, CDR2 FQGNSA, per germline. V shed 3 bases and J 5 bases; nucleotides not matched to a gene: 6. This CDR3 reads CASSFTGTSGGGETQYF. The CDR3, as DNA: TGTGCCAGCAGCTTTACCGGGACTAGCGGGGGGGGGGAGACCCAGTACTTC. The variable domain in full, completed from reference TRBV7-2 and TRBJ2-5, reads GAGVSQSPSNKVTEKGKDVELRCDPISGHTALYWYRQSLGQGLEFLIYFQGNSAPDKSGLPSDRFSAERTGGSVSTLTIQRTQQEDSAVYLCASSFTGTSGGGETQYFGPGTRLLVL.

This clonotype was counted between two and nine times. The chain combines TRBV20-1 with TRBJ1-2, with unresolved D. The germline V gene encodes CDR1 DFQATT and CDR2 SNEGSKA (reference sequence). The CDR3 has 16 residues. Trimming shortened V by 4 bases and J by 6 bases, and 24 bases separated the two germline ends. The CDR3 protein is CSATYPDTAWTHGYTF. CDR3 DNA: TGCAGTGCTACATATCCAGACACGGCTTGGACTCATGGCTACACCTTC.